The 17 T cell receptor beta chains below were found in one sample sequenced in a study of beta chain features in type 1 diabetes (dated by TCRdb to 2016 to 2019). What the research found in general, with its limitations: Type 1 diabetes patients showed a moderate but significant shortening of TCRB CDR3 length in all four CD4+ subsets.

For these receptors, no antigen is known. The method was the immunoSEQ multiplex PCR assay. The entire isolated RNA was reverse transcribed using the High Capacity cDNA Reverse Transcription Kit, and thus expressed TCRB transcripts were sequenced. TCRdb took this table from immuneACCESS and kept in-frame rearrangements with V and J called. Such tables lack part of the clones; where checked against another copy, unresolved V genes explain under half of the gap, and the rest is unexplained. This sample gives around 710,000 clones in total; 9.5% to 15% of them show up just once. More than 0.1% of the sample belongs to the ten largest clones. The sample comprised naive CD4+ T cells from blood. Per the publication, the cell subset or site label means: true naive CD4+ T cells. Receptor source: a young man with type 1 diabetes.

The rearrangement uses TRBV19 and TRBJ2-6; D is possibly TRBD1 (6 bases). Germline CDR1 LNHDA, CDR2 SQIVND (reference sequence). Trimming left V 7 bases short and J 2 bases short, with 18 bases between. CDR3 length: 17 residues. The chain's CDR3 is CASISGTTVPGANVLTF. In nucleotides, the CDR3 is TGTGCCAGTATATCCGGGACAACTGTCCCTGGGGCCAACGTCCTGACTTTC.

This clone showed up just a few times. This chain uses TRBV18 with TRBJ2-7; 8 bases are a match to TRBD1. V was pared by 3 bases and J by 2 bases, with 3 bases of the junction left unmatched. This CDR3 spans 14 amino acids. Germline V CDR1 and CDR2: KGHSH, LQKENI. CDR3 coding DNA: TGTGCCAGCTCACCCCAGGGGGCCGCCTACGAGCAGTACTTC. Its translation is CASSPQGAAYEQYF.

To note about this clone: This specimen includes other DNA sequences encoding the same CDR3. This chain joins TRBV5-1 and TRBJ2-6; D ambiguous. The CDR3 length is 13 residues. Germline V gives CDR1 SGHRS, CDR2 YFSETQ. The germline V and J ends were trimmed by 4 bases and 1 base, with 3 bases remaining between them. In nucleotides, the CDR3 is TGCGCCAGCAGCCCTTCTGGGGCCAACGTCCTGACTTTC. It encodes CASSPSGANVLTF.

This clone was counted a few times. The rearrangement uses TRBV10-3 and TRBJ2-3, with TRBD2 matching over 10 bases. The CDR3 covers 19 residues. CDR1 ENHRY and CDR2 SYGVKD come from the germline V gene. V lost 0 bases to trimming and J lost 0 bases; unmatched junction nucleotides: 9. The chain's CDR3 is CAISESTGLAGDSTDTQYF. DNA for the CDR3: TGTGCCATCAGTGAGTCAACTGGGCTAGCGGGGGACAGCACAGATACGCAGTATTTT.

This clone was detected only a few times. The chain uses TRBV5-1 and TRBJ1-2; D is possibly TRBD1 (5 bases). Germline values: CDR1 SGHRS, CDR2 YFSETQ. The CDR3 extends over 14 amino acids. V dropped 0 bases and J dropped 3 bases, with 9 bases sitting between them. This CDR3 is CASSLGQPYYGYTF. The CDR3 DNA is TGCGCCAGCAGCTTGGGACAGCCTTACTATGGCTACACCTTC.

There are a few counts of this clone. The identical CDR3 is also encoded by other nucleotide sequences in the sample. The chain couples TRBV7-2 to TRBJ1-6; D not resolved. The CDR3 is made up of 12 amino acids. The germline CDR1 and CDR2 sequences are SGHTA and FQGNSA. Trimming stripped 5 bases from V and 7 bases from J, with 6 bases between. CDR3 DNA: TGTGCCAGCAGCGTCCTGAATTCACCCCTCCACTTT. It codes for CASSVLNSPLHF.

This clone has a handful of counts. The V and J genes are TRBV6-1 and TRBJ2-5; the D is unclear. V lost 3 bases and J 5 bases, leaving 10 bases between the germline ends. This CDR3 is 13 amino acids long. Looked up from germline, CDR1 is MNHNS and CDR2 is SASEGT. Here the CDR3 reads CASSELPAETQYF. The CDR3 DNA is TGTGCCAGCAGTGAGCTTCCGGCGGAGACCCAGTACTTC.

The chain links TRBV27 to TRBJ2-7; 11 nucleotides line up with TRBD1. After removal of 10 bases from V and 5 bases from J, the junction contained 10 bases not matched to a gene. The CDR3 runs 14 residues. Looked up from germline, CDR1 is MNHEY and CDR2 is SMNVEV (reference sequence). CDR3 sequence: CATRTGGPRNEQYF. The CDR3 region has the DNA TGTGCCACCCGGACAGGGGGCCCAAGGAACGAGCAGTACTTC.

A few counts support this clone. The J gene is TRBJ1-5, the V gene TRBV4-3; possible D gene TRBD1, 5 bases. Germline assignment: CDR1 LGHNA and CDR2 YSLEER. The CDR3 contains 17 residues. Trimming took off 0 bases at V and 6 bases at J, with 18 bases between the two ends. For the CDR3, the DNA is TGCGCCAGCAGCCAAGAATGGGAGGGGATTTACAGTCAGCCCCAGCATTTT. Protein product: CASSQEWEGIYSQPQHF.

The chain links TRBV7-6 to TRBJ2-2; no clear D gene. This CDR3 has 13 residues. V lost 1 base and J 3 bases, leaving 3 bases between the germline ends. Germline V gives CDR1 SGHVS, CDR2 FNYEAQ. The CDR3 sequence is CASSLGHTGELFF. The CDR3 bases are TGTGCCAGCAGCTTAGGGCACACCGGGGAGCTGTTTTTT.

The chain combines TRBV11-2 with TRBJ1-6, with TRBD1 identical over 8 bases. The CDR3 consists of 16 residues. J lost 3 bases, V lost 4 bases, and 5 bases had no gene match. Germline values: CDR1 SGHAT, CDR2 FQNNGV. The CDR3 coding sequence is TGTGCCAGCAGCTATCGACAGGGGTTCTATAATTCACCCCTCCACTTT. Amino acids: CASSYRQGFYNSPLHF.

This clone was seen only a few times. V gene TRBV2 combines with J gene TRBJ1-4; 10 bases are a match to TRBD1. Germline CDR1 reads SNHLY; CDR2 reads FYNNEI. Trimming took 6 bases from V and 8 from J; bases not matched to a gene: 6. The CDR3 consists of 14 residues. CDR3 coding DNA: TGTGCCAGCAGGCCCGGGACAGGGGAGGAAAAACTGTTTTTT. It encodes CASRPGTGEEKLFF.

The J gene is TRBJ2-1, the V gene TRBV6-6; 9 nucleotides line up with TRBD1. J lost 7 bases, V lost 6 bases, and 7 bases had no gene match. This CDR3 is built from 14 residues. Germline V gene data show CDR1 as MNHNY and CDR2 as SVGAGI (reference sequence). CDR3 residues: CASSSGQGLNEQFF. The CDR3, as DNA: TGTGCCAGCAGCAGCGGACAGGGGCTGAATGAGCAGTTCTTC.

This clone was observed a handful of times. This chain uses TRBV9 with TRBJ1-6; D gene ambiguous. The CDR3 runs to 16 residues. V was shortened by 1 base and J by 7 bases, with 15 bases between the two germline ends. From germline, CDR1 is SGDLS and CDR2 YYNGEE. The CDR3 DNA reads TGTGCCAGCAGCGTATCGACCGGGAGTTTAAATTCACCCCTCCACTTT. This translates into CASSVSTGSLNSPLHF.

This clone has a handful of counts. In DNA, the CDR3 is TGCGCCAGCAGCTTGGATTTGACAGGGGCCGGGGAGCTGTTTTTT. The encoded protein is CASSLDLTGAGELFF. The rearrangement links TRBV5-1 to TRBJ2-2, with 8 bases aligning to TRBD1. V lost 0 bases, J lost 6 bases, and 4 bases stayed unmatched. Germline CDR1 SGHRS, CDR2 YFSETQ. The CDR3 consists of 15 residues.

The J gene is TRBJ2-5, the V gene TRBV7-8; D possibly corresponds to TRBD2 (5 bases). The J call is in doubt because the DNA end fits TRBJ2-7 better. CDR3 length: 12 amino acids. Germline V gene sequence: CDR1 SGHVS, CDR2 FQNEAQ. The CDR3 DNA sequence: TGTGCCAGCAGCAGCCGGGGCTACGAGCAGTACTTC. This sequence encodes CASSSRGYEQYF.

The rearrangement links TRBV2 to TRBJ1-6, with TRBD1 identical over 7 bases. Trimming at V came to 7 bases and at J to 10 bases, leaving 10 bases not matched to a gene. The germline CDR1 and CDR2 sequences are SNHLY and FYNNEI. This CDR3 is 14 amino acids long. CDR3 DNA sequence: TGTGCCAGCACTCTTGGGACAGCTAAGTCACCCCTCCACTTT. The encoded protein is CASTLGTAKSPLHF.